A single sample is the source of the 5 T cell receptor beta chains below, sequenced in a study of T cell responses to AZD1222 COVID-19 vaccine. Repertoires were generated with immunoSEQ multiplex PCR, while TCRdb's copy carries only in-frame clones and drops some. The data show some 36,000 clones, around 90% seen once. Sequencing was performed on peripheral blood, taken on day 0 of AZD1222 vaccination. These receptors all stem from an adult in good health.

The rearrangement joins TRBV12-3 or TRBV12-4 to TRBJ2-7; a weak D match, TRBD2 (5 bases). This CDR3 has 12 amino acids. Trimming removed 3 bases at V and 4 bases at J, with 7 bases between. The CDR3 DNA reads TGTGCCAGCAGTTTCAGGAGGTACGAGCAGTACTTC. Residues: CASSFRRYEQYF.

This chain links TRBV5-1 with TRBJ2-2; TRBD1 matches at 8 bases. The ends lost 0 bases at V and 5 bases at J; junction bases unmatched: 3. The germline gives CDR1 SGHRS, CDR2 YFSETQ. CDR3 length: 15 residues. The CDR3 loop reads CASSLARGRTGELFF. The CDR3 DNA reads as TGCGCCAGCAGCTTGGCCAGGGGGCGGACCGGGGAGCTGTTTTTT.

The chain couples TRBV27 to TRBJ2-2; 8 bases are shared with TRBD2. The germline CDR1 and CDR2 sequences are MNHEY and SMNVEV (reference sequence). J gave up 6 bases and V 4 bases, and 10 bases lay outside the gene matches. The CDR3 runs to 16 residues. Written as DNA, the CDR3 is TGTGCCAGCAGTTGGGACGGGAGGGCCGGTTCCGGGGAGCTGTTTTTT. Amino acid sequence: CASSWDGRAGSGELFF.

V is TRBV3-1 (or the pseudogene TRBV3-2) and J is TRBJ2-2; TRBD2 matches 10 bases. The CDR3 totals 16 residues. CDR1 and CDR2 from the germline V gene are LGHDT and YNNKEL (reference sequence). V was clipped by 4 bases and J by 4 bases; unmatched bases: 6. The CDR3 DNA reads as TGTGCCAGCAGCCCCCTCAGGACTAGCGGCACCGGGGAGCTGTTTTTT. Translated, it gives CASSPLRTSGTGELFF.

The CDR3 loop is CASSQDDRVENSPLHF. CDR3 DNA sequence: TGCGCCAGCAGCCAAGATGACAGGGTTGAGAATTCACCCCTCCACTTT. The chain joins TRBV4-1 to TRBJ1-6; TRBD1 matches 7 bases. Germline V lookup: CDR1 MGHRA, CDR2 YSYEKL. CDR3 length equals 16 residues. V was clipped by 0 bases and J by 7 bases; unmatched bases: 6.